This TCR beta chain was recorded in a study of radiotherapy plus CTLA-4 blockade in lung cancer. Only one count was recorded for this clone. What it binds is not known. The CDR3 runs 15 residues. Trimming cost V 3 bases and J 5 bases, with 15 bases left between them. CDR1 and CDR2 (germline): SGHTA, FQGNSA. Study findings and constraints: Response, reportedly, was best predicted by interferon-beta along with early blood T cell clone dynamics.

The data were produced by immunoSEQ multiplex PCR, yet TCRdb's version contains in-frame clones alone and is incomplete. Of some 110,000 clones listed, under 90% were seen once; the top ten hold under 2.5%. This clonotype was sampled from a human donor with non-small cell lung cancer that progressed on radiotherapy plus ipilimumab. Some clones in this sample may be carry-over from other donors' samples. V gene TRBV7-2 combines with J gene TRBJ2-3; the D gene is possibly TRBD2 (7 bases). This material consisted of peripheral blood, taken from a patient treated with radiotherapy plus ipilimumab. The CDR3 is CASSFSGGNRDTQYF. Written as DNA, the CDR3 is TGTGCCAGCAGCTTTTCGGGGGGCAATAGAGATACGCAGTATTTT.